This T cell receptor beta chain was documented in a study of blood T cell repertoires in COVID-19. Overall study context: COVID-19 samples collected from the United States, Italy and Spain covered acute and convalescent phases. T cells, B-cell-depleted T cells, or PBMCs supplied cDNA or gDNA.

Followed over time, Seattle patients had been enrolled while infection was active. Per the original data handling: Estimates of nucleated cell counts were drawn from the amplification of reference gene primers. The data were produced by immunoSEQ multiplex PCR, yet TCRdb's version contains in-frame clones alone and is incomplete. V, J and clone size were drawn from that table, and D and trimming were deduced from the DNA. The sample lists 190,000 or so clones; 94% were seen once. Sequenced: peripheral blood. The receptor's source is a man aged 25 to 40 with COVID-19, enrolled during active disease.

The CDR3 sequence is CASSPGYSGGTAKNIQYF. As DNA, the CDR3 is TGCGCCAGCAGCCCCGGGTATAGCGGGGGGACCGCCAAAAACATTCAGTACTTC. The J gene is TRBJ2-4, the V gene TRBV4-1, with 10 bases aligning to TRBD2. Trimming removed 4 bases from V and 1 base from J; junction bases left unmatched: 10. The CDR3 covers 18 residues. Germline CDR1 reads MGHRA; CDR2 reads YSYEKL.